A single sample gave rise to the 23 T cell receptor beta chains below, sequenced in a study of blood T cell repertoires in COVID-19. The repertoire was sequenced with immunoSEQ multiplex PCR; TCRdb's copy has only in-frame clones and lacks some. The table lists about 49,000 clones, 75% to 85% of them singletons, with around 2.5% in the top ten. Sequencing input: peripheral blood. All receptors derive from a woman aged 60-70 years with acute or convalescent COVID-19.

The chain has TRBV19 and TRBJ1-2; D uncertain. The CDR3 contains 15 residues. Per the germline V gene, CDR1 is LNHDA and CDR2 is SQIVND (reference sequence). Deletions cut 2 bases from V and 5 bases from J, with 15 bases between. The CDR3 spells CASSITGSSKYGYTF. CDR3 sequence (DNA): TGTGCCAGTAGTATAACGGGTTCGAGCAAGTATGGCTACACCTTC.

The chain joins TRBV21-1 to TRBJ1-1; TRBD1 is taken as the D call from the table, unchecked against the DNA. TRBV21-1 corresponds to a pseudogene. CDR3 length: 18 residues. The CDR3 here is CASSRVGARQGRNTEAFF. CDR3 nucleotides: TGTGCCAGCAGCCGGGTTGGGGCCCGACAGGGCCGGAACACTGAAGCTTTCTTT.

J is TRBJ1-2 and V is TRBV5-8; D gene uncertain. The germline V gene encodes CDR1 SGHTS and CDR2 YDEGEE. CDR3 length equals 13 residues. V was pared by 0 bases and J by 6 bases, with 9 bases between. The CDR3 DNA sequence: TGTGCCAGCAGCTTGGAGTTAGGAGATGGCTACACCTTC. Residues: CASSLELGDGYTF. Combining the CDR3 with reference TRBV5-8 and TRBJ1-2 gives the whole variable domain EAGVTQSPTHLIKTRGQQATLRCSPISGHTSVYWYQQALGLGLQFLLWYDEGEERNRGNFPPRFSGRQFPNYSSELNVNALELEDSALYLCASSLELGDGYTFGSGTRLTVV.

This rearrangement joins TRBV5-4 to TRBJ2-1; D is unresolved. Germline V CDR1 and CDR2: SGHNT, YYREEE (reference sequence). The V end was cut by 0 bases, the J end by 3 bases, with 10 bases between. CDR3 length equals 15 residues. As DNA, the CDR3 is TGTGCCAGCAGCTTGGGGGCGACGGTCTACAATGAGCAGTTCTTC. Translating it yields CASSLGATVYNEQFF.

This clone was picked up one time. J is TRBJ1-6 and V is TRBV28; D not certain. The CDR3 contains 14 residues. V was cut by 5 bases and J by 4 bases, with 9 bases left in between. Germline V gene lookup returns CDR1 MDHEN and CDR2 SYDVKM. The CDR3 DNA follows: TGTGCCAGCAGTCAGGTCTTATATAATTCACCCCTCCACTTT. Amino acids: CASSQVLYNSPLHF.

The chain links TRBV3-1 (or the pseudogene TRBV3-2) to TRBJ1-2, with unresolved D. CDR3 length: 12 residues. Germline V gene data show CDR1 as LGHDT and CDR2 as YNNKEL (reference sequence). The V gene lost 0 bases and the J gene lost 5 bases, with 4 bases spanning the gap. This CDR3 reads CASSQDRYGYTF. The CDR3 DNA follows: TGTGCCAGCAGCCAAGACCGGTATGGCTACACCTTC.

J is TRBJ1-1 and V is TRBV28; 7 bases match TRBD1. Germline CDR1 MDHEN, CDR2 SYDVKM. V trimming: 8 bases; J trimming: 5 bases; junction bases outside the gene matches: 11. The CDR3 spans 14 residues. DNA for the CDR3: TGTGCCAGCGGAACAGGGGCCGTCGGGACTGAAGCTTTCTTT. This codes for CASGTGAVGTEAFF.

This chain joins TRBV4-1 and TRBJ1-2, with a weak D call TRBD1 (6 bases). The length of the CDR3 is 16 residues. Germline assignment: CDR1 MGHRA and CDR2 YSYEKL. V was pared by 1 base and J by 4 bases, with 16 bases between. The CDR3 reads CASSQGSLQGGYGYTF. The CDR3 coding sequence is TGCGCCAGCAGCCAAGGGAGCTTACAGGGCGGCTATGGCTACACCTTC.

The chain links TRBV9 to TRBJ1-1; D gene unclear. This CDR3 has 16 residues. Germline V gene lookup returns CDR1 SGDLS and CDR2 YYNGEE. Between the trimmed V and J ends, which lost 1 base and 3 bases, there was a span of 16 bases. The CDR3 DNA sequence: TGTGCCAGCAGCGTATTTCTTTGGTGGTCGGACACTGAAGCTTTCTTT. Residues: CASSVFLWWSDTEAFF. The full variable domain, completed using reference TRBV9 and TRBJ1-1, is DSGVTQTPKHLITATGQRVTLRCSPRSGDLSVYWYQQSLDQGLQFLIQYYNGEERAKGNILERFSAQQFPDLHSELNLSSLELGDSALYFCASSVFLWWSDTEAFFGQGTRLTVV.

The chain couples TRBV18 to TRBJ2-7; maybe TRBD1 (6 bases). The ends were cut back, 5 bases at V and 3 bases at J, with 14 bases in the middle. Germline V gene data show CDR1 as KGHSH and CDR2 as LQKENI. The CDR3 extends over 14 amino acids. The CDR3 nucleotides are TGTGCCAGCTCAAGGGCAGGGGCCTACTACGAGCAGTACTTC. Protein sequence: CASSRAGAYYEQYF.

This clone was recorded a few times. Other DNA sequences in this sample translate to the same CDR3. The chain joins TRBV11-3 to TRBJ2-2; 7 bases fit TRBD1. Per the germline V gene, CDR1 is SGHNT and CDR2 is YENEEA. The CDR3 runs 15 residues. V trimming: 0 bases; J trimming: 4 bases; junction bases outside the gene matches: 2. The CDR3, as DNA: TGTGCCAGCAGCTTAGAAGGGGGCGGCACCGGGGAGCTGTTTTTT. It is translated as CASSLEGGGTGELFF.

The chain has TRBV6-5 and TRBJ2-7; 9 nucleotides match TRBD1. Trimming removed 7 bases from V and 2 bases from J; junction bases left unmatched: 6. The CDR3 spans 14 residues. Germline values: CDR1 MNHEY, CDR2 SVGAGI. The CDR3 DNA follows: TGTGCCAGCACCGGGACAGGGATTCCCTACGAGCAGTACTTC. Its translation is CASTGTGIPYEQYF.

The chain uses TRBV12-3 or TRBV12-4 and TRBJ1-3; D gene unclear. The CDR3 totals 13 residues. The ends were cut back, 6 bases at V and 0 bases at J, with 6 bases in the middle. The CDR3 nucleotides are TGTGCCAGCAGGCGTAGCTCTGGAAACACCATATATTTT. Translating gives CASRRSSGNTIYF.

The V call is TRBV28, the J call TRBJ1-2; 7 positions agree with TRBD1. CDR1 and CDR2 (germline): MDHEN, SYDVKM. Trimming at V came to 5 bases and at J to 5 bases, leaving 8 bases not matched to a gene. This CDR3 has 14 residues. CDR3 protein: CASSGGQNLYGYTF. The CDR3 DNA reads as TGTGCCAGCAGTGGGGGACAGAATTTATATGGCTACACCTTC.

For this clone: Different DNA sequences within this sample yield the same CDR3. The chain couples TRBV24-1 to TRBJ2-7, with 11 bases aligning to TRBD2. This CDR3 contains 14 residues. Germline-derived CDR1 and CDR2 are KGHDR and SFDVKD. The junction had 2 bases not matched to a gene; V was cut back by 4 bases and J by 4 bases. CDR3 in DNA: TGTGCCACCAGTGACGGGACTAGCGGATACGAGCAGTACTTC. Translation: CATSDGTSGYEQYF.

The V and J genes are TRBV7-6 and TRBJ2-2; no definite D call. The CDR3 covers 15 residues. Germline values: CDR1 SGHVS, CDR2 FNYEAQ. V was trimmed by 5 bases and J by 5 bases, leaving 15 bases between them. The DNA for the CDR3 is TGTGCCAGCAGCGGTTCGGGTATTGAGACCGGGGAGCTGTTTTTT. Its translation: CASSGSGIETGELFF.

The chain links TRBV4-1 to TRBJ2-5, with 7 bases fitting TRBD2. V trimming: 0 bases; J trimming: 5 bases; junction bases outside the gene matches: 6. Germline V gives CDR1 MGHRA, CDR2 YSYEKL. The CDR3 sequence is 15 residues long. CDR3 protein: CASSQDLAGDETQYF. The CDR3 coding sequence is TGCGCCAGCAGCCAAGATCTCGCGGGAGACGAGACCCAGTACTTC.

This CDR3 reads CASSLRGNTF. The CDR3 bases are TGCGCCAGCAGCTTGAGGGGAAACACCTTC. The rearrangement uses TRBV5-1 and TRBJ1-2, with a tentative D call TRBD1 (5 bases). V was trimmed by 1 base and J by 12 bases, leaving 7 bases between them. The CDR3 length is 10 residues. Looked up from germline, CDR1 is SGHRS and CDR2 is YFSETQ.

The chain recombines TRBV24-1 with TRBJ1-1; D is possibly TRBD1 (5 bases). Germline V gives CDR1 KGHDR, CDR2 SFDVKD. V was cut by 2 bases and J by 5 bases, with 14 bases left in between. The CDR3 is 15 amino acids. The CDR3 sequence is CATSDSSSRGTEAFF. CDR3 nucleotide sequence: TGTGCCACCAGTGATTCCTCCTCGCGGGGGACTGAAGCTTTCTTT.

This chain joins TRBV2 and TRBJ1-4, with 8 bases identical to TRBD1. V shed 6 bases, J shed 5 bases, and the junction held 5 bases outside the gene matches. The CDR3 extends over 14 amino acids. Germline V gives CDR1 SNHLY, CDR2 FYNNEI. CDR3 sequence (DNA): TGTGCCAGCAGGGGGACAGGAAGAAATGAAAAACTGTTTTTT. Encoded protein: CASRGTGRNEKLFF.

This rearrangement joins TRBV6-5 to TRBJ1-1; perhaps TRBD1 as D (6 bases). Trimming shortened V by 5 bases and J by 4 bases, and 17 bases separated the two germline ends. The germline V gene encodes CDR1 MNHEY and CDR2 SVGAGI. The CDR3 consists of 15 residues. The CDR3, as DNA: TGTGCCAGCAGTACCTTGGGGGGGCGCAGCACTGAAGCTTTCTTT. Translation: CASSTLGGRSTEAFF.

This sequence joins TRBV9 and TRBJ2-3, with 8 positions matching TRBD1. The CDR3 consists of 14 residues. Germline V gene data show CDR1 as SGDLS and CDR2 as YYNGEE. Germline trimming cut 0 bases from V and 5 bases from J; bases unmatched to any gene: 2. The DNA of the CDR3 is TGTGCCAGCAGCGTAGGACAGGGGAGAGATACGCAGTATTTT. Translating it yields CASSVGQGRDTQYF.

Points on this clone: Other DNA sequences in the sample encode the same CDR3. V and J are TRBV30 and TRBJ2-2; 10 bases line up with TRBD2. Per the germline V gene, CDR1 is GTSNPN and CDR2 is SVGIG (reference sequence). The CDR3 runs 16 residues. Trimming cost V 3 bases and J 0 bases; bases outside gene matches: 4. The CDR3 bases are TGTGCCTGGAGGGGGCTAGCGGGGGCGAACACCGGGGAGCTGTTTTTT. This codes for CAWRGLAGANTGELFF. Full variable domain (rest looked up from reference TRBV30 and TRBJ2-2): SQTIHQWPATLVQPVGSPLSLECTVEGTSNPNLYWYRQAAGRGLQLLFYSVGIGQISSEVPQNLSASRPQDRQFILSSKKLLLSDSGFYLCAWRGLAGANTGELFFGEGSRLTVL.